This T cell receptor beta chain was captured in a study of CD8 T cells in Susac syndrome. Study findings and constraints: It was acknowledged in the study that its TCR sequencing and HLA analysis involved a relatively small number of individuals.

Random hexamers were used to reverse transcribe the RNA input (roughly 0.5 to 1 ug). TCRdb itself ran the immunoSEQ multiplex PCR reads through MiXCR, one entry per CDR3 protein. The sample has about 400,000 distinct CDR3 sequences, 75% to 90% seen once. Trimming removed 2 bases at V and 2 bases at J, with 12 bases between. CDR1 and CDR2 from the germline V gene are ENHRY and SYGVKD. CDR3 length: 15 residues. Regarding this clonotype: Its target is not known.

This clonotype originated in a human donor with multiple sclerosis. The chain joins TRBV10-3 to TRBJ1-2; D is ambiguous. The source material was CD8+ T cells from PBMCs. The CDR3 protein is CAISETGRENYGYTF. The CDR3 DNA is TGTGCCATCAGTGAGACTGGACGGGAAAACTATGGCTACACCTTC.